A single sample is the source of the 9 T cell receptor beta chains below, sequenced in a study of T cell responses to AZD1222 COVID-19 vaccine. The repertoire was sequenced with immunoSEQ multiplex PCR; TCRdb's copy has only in-frame clones and lacks some. The repertoire holds approximately 50,000 clones, 88% seen once, with roughly 14% in the top ten. Sequencing used peripheral blood, obtained on day 0 of AZD1222 vaccination. The receptors derive from an adult in good health.

This chain links TRBV30 with TRBJ1-2, with 8 nucleotides matching TRBD1. CDR3 length: 14 amino acids. Germline CDR1 and CDR2: GTSNPN and SVGIG (reference sequence). The junction had 8 bases not matched to a gene; V was cut back by 4 bases and J by 4 bases. CDR3 sequence: CAWTRGRGAYGYTF. As DNA, the CDR3 is TGTGCCTGGACCAGGGGGCGGGGGGCCTATGGCTACACCTTC. Using reference TRBV30 and TRBJ1-2 for the parts outside the CDR3, the full variable domain is SQTIHQWPATLVQPVGSPLSLECTVEGTSNPNLYWYRQAAGRGLQLLFYSVGIGQISSEVPQNLSASRPQDRQFILSSKKLLLSDSGFYLCAWTRGRGAYGYTFGSGTRLTVV.

The V call is TRBV2, the J call TRBJ1-1, with 7 bases that match TRBD1. Trimming cost V 3 bases and J 4 bases; bases outside gene matches: 5. There are 14 residues in the CDR3. From germline, CDR1 is SNHLY and CDR2 FYNNEI. The CDR3 reads CASSERGLSTEAFF. Written as DNA, the CDR3 is TGTGCCAGCAGTGAGAGGGGGCTGAGCACTGAAGCTTTCTTT.

The V and J genes are TRBV29-1 and TRBJ1-2; D gene ambiguous. CDR1 and CDR2 from the germline V gene are SQVTM and ANQGSEA. This CDR3 contains 15 residues. Trimming removed 0 bases from V and 7 bases from J, with 18 bases in between. The CDR3 bases are TGCAGCGTTGAAGATTCCCGGGCTCGCTTGGGTGGCTACACCTTC. Translation gives CSVEDSRARLGGYTF. Supplemented by reference TRBV29-1 and TRBJ1-2, the full variable domain reads SAVISQKPSRDICQRGTSLTIQCQVDSQVTMMFWYRQQPGQSLTLIATANQGSEATYESGFVIDKFPISRPNLTFSTLTVSNMSPEDSSIYLCSVEDSRARLGGYTFGSGTRLTVV.

The V call is TRBV18, the J call TRBJ2-5; D possibly corresponds to TRBD2 (6 bases). Germline CDR1 reads KGHSH; CDR2 reads LQKENI. The CDR3 is made up of 14 amino acids. The V end lost 2 bases, the J end lost 3 bases, and 10 bases lay between the germline ends. The CDR3 bases are TGTGCCAGCTCACCAAAGACGGGGGAAGAGACCCAGTACTTC. Translating gives CASSPKTGEETQYF.

The J gene is TRBJ2-3, the V gene TRBV29-1; possible D gene TRBD1, 6 bases. This CDR3 spans 11 amino acids. Looked up from germline, CDR1 is SQVTM and CDR2 is ANQGSEA. V lost 2 bases, J lost 9 bases, and 9 bases lay in between. CDR3 amino acids: CSVEIQGTQYF. CDR3 bases: TGCAGCGTTGAAATCCAGGGGACGCAGTATTTT.

The chain joins TRBV18 to TRBJ2-4; no reliable D call. The germline V and J ends were trimmed by 3 bases and 5 bases, with 17 bases remaining between them. This CDR3 contains 16 residues. Germline loops: CDR1 KGHSH, CDR2 LQKENI. CDR3 amino acids: CASSPIGTRGENIQYF. Here the CDR3 DNA reads TGTGCCAGCTCACCTATTGGAACCCGAGGCGAAAACATTCAGTACTTC.

This chain uses TRBV2 with TRBJ2-5; possible D gene TRBD2, 5 bases. V dropped 2 bases and J dropped 5 bases, with 21 bases sitting between them. Germline CDR1 SNHLY, CDR2 FYNNEI. The CDR3 is made up of 17 amino acids. The CDR3 region is CASSEFMGGLSGETQYF. The CDR3 region has the DNA TGTGCCAGCAGTGAATTTATGGGTGGGTTATCGGGGGAGACCCAGTACTTC.

The V call is TRBV19, the J call TRBJ1-6; 10 nucleotides line up with TRBD1. CDR3 length: 14 amino acids. The trim removed 5 bases at V and 10 bases at J, leaving 5 bases unmatched. Germline V CDR1 and CDR2: LNHDA, SQIVND (reference sequence). CDR3 DNA sequence: TGTGCCAGTAGTCTAGGGGACAGGGGCTCACCCCTCCACTTT. It is translated as CASSLGDRGSPLHF.

The rearrangement joins TRBV30 to TRBJ2-7; D remains unclear. Per the germline V gene, CDR1 is GTSNPN and CDR2 is SVGIG (reference sequence). The CDR3 spans 13 residues. V was pared by 2 bases and J by 4 bases, with 12 bases between. CDR3 residues: CAWSPQTAYEQYF. Here the CDR3 DNA reads TGTGCCTGGAGTCCCCAGACGGCGTACGAGCAGTACTTC.